The clone carrying this TCR beta chain was counted only a few times. Newly diagnosed patients aged 18 to 65 had hyperthyroidism of under 2 months' duration. The PBMCs studied were ones that came from about 10 ml fresh peripheral blood. The data belong to a study of T cells in Graves' hyperthyroidism and ophthalmopathy. Germline loops: CDR1 LNHNV, CDR2 YYDKDF (reference sequence). V was cut by 3 bases and J by 0 bases, with 5 bases left in between. The CDR3 is 13 residues long. Authors of the study amplified TCR beta CDR3 regions from RNA transcripts. A set of HTBI primers served as the primers for a first-round RT-PCR of the TCR CDR3. TCRdb reprocessed the multiplex PCR reads with MiXCR, giving one entry per CDR3 protein. The sample has under 350,000 distinct CDR3 sequences; roughly 18% are singletons.

This TCR derives from a woman aged 45 to 65 with Graves' hyperthyroidism. V and J are TRBV15 and TRBJ1-1; D is ambiguous. Sequenced input: blood. The CDR3 region has the DNA TGTGCCACCAGCAGGGTTATGAACACTGAAGCTTTCTTT. Translated: CATSRVMNTEAFF.